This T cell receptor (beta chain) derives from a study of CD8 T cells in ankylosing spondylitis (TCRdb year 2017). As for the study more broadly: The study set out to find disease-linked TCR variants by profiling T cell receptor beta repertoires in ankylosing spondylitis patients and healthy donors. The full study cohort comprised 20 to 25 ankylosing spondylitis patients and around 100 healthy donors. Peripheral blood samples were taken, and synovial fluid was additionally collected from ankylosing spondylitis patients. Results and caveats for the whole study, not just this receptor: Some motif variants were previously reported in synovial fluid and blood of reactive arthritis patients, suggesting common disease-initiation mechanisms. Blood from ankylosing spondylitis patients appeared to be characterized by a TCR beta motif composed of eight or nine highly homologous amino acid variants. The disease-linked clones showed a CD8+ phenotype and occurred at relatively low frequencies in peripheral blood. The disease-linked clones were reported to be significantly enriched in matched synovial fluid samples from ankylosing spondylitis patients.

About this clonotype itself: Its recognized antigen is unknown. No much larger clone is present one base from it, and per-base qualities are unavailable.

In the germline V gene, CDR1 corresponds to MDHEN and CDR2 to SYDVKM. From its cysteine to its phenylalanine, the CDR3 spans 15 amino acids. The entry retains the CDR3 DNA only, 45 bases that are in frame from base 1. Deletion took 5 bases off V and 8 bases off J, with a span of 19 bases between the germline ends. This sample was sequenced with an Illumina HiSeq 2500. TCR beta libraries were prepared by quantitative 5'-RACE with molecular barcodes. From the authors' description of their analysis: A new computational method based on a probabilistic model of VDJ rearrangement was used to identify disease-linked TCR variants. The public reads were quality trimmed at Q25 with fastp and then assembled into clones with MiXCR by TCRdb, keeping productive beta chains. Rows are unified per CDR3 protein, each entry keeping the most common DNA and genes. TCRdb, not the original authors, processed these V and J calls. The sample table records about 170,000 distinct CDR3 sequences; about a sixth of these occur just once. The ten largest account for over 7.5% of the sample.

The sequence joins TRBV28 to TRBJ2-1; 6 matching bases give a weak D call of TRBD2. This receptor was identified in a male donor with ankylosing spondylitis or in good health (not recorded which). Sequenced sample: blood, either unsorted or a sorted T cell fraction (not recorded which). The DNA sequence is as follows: TGTGCCAGCAGTCTCCGGGACTGGGGCCTCGATGAGCAGTTCTTC. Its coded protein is CASSLRDWGLDEQFF.